Reported below is one TCR beta chain. No cognate antigen has been identified for it. Base qualities are not recorded, but no much larger clone differs from it by a single base. Reading from cysteine to phenylalanine, the CDR3 counts 15 amino acids. Here the CDR3 DNA is all that survives: 45 bases in frame from base 1. The trim is 4 bases for V and 2 bases for J, with a gap of 12 bases between the germline ends. CDR1 and CDR2 were assigned from the germline V gene (reference sequence) as GTSNPN and SVGIG. Each collaborating institution followed its own protocols to collect whole blood in K2EDTA tubes. Collaborator samples were shipped for TCRbeta analysis as frozen whole blood, isolated PBMCs, or DNA extracted from either sample type. The sample comes from a study of blood T cell repertoires in COVID-19 (dated by TCRdb to 2020 to 2022). A note on the overall study: Collaborator samples came from the United States, Italy and Spain and covered acute and convalescent phases of COVID-19. The prospective study material was composed of cDNA or gDNA derived from T cells, B-cell-depleted T cells, or PBMCs. Subjects who had been exposed to COVID-19, were actively infected with it, or had recovered from it provided the deeply sampled blood TCRbeta repertoires that made up the dataset. The repertoires were released in a freely available public database meant as a resource for research on the immune response to SARS-CoV-2. Samples came from the ongoing ImmuneRACE study (first 160 participants) plus 1,254 subjects from 6 global collaborators. The sample metadata nearly always contained a de-identified subject ID, COVID-19 status, age in years and sex. Where HLA class I and class II types were available, the types were taken from metadata supplied by the sample provider, not from assay-based typing. The investigation overall reported the following: The amount of clinical and demographic metadata varied by source and participant and was provided uncurated.

TCRbeta CDR3 regions were amplified from genomic DNA by means of the immunoSEQ Assay, a bias-controlled multiplex PCR. The original methods were these. Within the assay, amplification of reference gene primers was used to estimate how many nucleated cells each sample contained. Sequence reads were collapsed and filtered to measure the absolute abundance of every unique TCRbeta CDR3 rearrangement. For each sample, productive Simpson clonality was calculated as the square root of Simpson's diversity index over productive rearrangements. The table was pulled from immuneACCESS by TCRdb, which kept in-frame rearrangements only. Such tables lose some clones; where checked, under half of the loss comes from unresolved V genes, and the rest has no known cause. The V and J calls and the clone size are those of that table, but D and trimming were determined from the DNA. The sample has about 130,000 clones on record, roughly 80% of them singletons. Around 5.5% of the sample comes from the top ten.

This chain is built from TRBV30 and TRBJ2-6, and the D gene may be TRBD1, 6 bases matching. The TCR was taken from a man between 60 and 75 years old with acute or convalescent COVID-19. Material for sequencing was peripheral blood. The DNA reads as follows: TGTGCCTGGACCCAGGGGACGGCTGGGGCCAACGTCCTGACTTTC. Its amino acids are CAWTQGTAGANVLTF.